The rows below give T cell receptor beta chains drawn from one sample of a study of CD8+ T cells in alopecia areata. Clones were read by immunoSEQ multiplex PCR, and TCRdb kept only the in-frame ones, dropping some. This sample has 150,000 to 200,000 clones, with 60% found just once. Sequenced here: CD4+ T cells sorted from blood, sampled at week 24, from a patient treated with tofacitinib. The source of these receptors is a human donor with alopecia areata. CDR3s include the opening cysteine and the closing phenylalanine or tryptophan. Fields, in order: J gene, V gene, D gene, clone size, CDR3 DNA, CDR3 protein. D genes are given only for firm matches. Clone size is given for some rows only: seen once, a few or many times, or a class if the clone is expanded.

TRBJ2-3,TRBV13,NA,NA,TGTGCCAGCAGCTTAGTTGCGGGGGCGGATACGCAGTATTTT,CASSLVAGADTQYF
TRBJ1-6,TRBV6-1,NA,few,TGTGCCAGCAGCAACAACAGGGTTCTCAGATCACCCCTCCACTTT,CASSNNRVLRSPLHF
TRBJ2-7,TRBV29-1,NA,NA,TGCAGCGTCAGGTACGGAGTCGAGCAGTACTTC,CSVRYGVEQYF
TRBJ2-4,TRBV4-3,TRBD1,NA,TGCGCCAGCAGCCAAGAGCCTCGGGACAGGGTAAACATTCAGTACTTC,CASSQEPRDRVNIQYF
TRBJ2-2,TRBV7-7,NA,NA,TGTGCCAGCAGCTTTTCGGGGAACACCGGGGAGCTGTTTTTT,CASSFSGNTGELFF
TRBJ1-5,TRBV5-6,NA,NA,TGTGCCAGCAGCCCATGGACGGTGGAAGGCAGCAATCAGCCCCAGCATTTT,CASSPWTVEGSNQPQHF
TRBJ1-2,TRBV6-1,TRBD1,NA,TGTGCCAGCAGTGAGCCGACCGGGACAGGGGGCCATAGCTATGGCTACACCTTC,CASSEPTGTGGHSYGYTF
TRBJ2-3,TRBV5-1,TRBD1,NA,TGCGCCAGCAGCCCGGGGACAGCCACAGATACGCAGTATTTT,CASSPGTATDTQYF
TRBJ1-2,TRBV30,TRBD1,many,TGTGCCTGGAGTGAGACAGGGATGGGGATCTTC,CAWSETGMGIF
TRBJ1-5,TRBV6-1,NA,NA,TGTGCCAGCTCTACCGGGGCTAATCAGCCCCAGCATTTT,CASSTGANQPQHF
TRBJ2-2,TRBV5-1,NA,few,TGCGCCAGCAGCTTGCGGACCGTGAACACCGGGGAGCTGTTTTTT,CASSLRTVNTGELFF
TRBJ1-1,TRBV27,NA,few,TGTGCCAGCAGTTTAAAGGGGAACACTGAAGCTTTCTTT,CASSLKGNTEAFF
TRBJ1-1,TRBV4-1,NA,NA,TGCGCCAGCAGCCAAGTGTGGCAGCGGAACACTGAAGCTTTCTTT,CASSQVWQRNTEAFF
TRBJ1-5,TRBV29-1,NA,few,TGCAGCGTTACAATCGGGGGGCTTATTGGCAATCAGCCCCAGCATTTT,CSVTIGGLIGNQPQHF
TRBJ2-3,TRBV2,TRBD2,NA,TGTGCCAGCAAGCGGGGGGGCCGGGATAGTACGCAGTATTTT,CASKRGGRDSTQYF
TRBJ1-1,TRBV9,NA,NA,TGTGCCAGCAGCGTAGGGGGCCAGCGCACTGAAGCTTTCTTT,CASSVGGQRTEAFF
TRBJ2-7,TRBV25-1,NA,few,TGTGCCAGCAGTGAAGAAGACGGAGAAAGGGCGTACTTC,CASSEEDGERAYF
TRBJ2-1,TRBV19,NA,NA,TGTGCCAGTAATAGAGGGAAGAGTAGAGATGAGCAGTTCTTC,CASNRGKSRDEQFF
TRBJ1-1,TRBV5-1,NA,few,TGCGCCAGCAGCGCACACCCCCCAGGGACTATCACTGAAGCTTTCTTT,CASSAHPPGTITEAFF
TRBJ2-3,TRBV29-1,NA,NA,TGCAGCGTTGATGTTGGCAACACAGATACGCAGTATTTT,CSVDVGNTDTQYF
TRBJ2-2,TRBV4-3,NA,NA,TGCGCCAGCAGCCCCGGAGGGGTCAGAGGGGAGCTGTTTTTT,CASSPGGVRGELFF
TRBJ1-1,TRBV7-2,NA,few,TGTGCCAGCAGCTTAGGGACGGGCACTGAAGCTTTCTTT,CASSLGTGTEAFF
TRBJ1-2,TRBV2,NA,NA,TGTGCCAGCAGTTTGTCGACAGAAGTGGGCTACACCTTC,CASSLSTEVGYTF
TRBJ1-1,TRBV29-1,NA,NA,TGCAGCGTTAGGCTGGGAAGGGATACTGAAGCTTTCTTT,CSVRLGRDTEAFF
TRBJ1-6,TRBV28,NA,many,TGTGCCAGCAGTTCTAGATTGGGAGGTGGGTTTCGATCACCCCTCCACTTT,CASSSRLGGGFRSPLHF
TRBJ1-5,TRBV30,NA,NA,TGTGCCTGGAGCGGAGCAGTACATCAGCCCCAGCATTTT,CAWSGAVHQPQHF
TRBJ2-1,TRBV5-8,NA,many,TGTGCCAGCAGCCGGTTAGCGGTCTCCTACAATGAGCAGTTCTTC,CASSRLAVSYNEQFF
TRBJ1-6,TRBV27,NA,NA,TGTGCCAGCAGTATGAACAGGGTTCCGAATTCACCCCTCCACTTT,CASSMNRVPNSPLHF
TRBJ2-1,TRBV7-2,TRBD2,once,TGTGCCAGCAGCTCCCGGACTAGCGGGGGGGCCATTGAGCAGTTCTTC,CASSSRTSGGAIEQFF
TRBJ1-1,TRBV13,NA,few,TGTGCCAGCAGCTTAGGAACTGAAGCTTTCTTT,CASSLGTEAFF
TRBJ2-2,TRBV5-1,NA,NA,TGCGCCAGCAGCTCTCGCCGGGACGGTCCTATCGGGGAGCTGTTTTTT,CASSSRRDGPIGELFF
TRBJ1-2,TRBV6-6,NA,NA,TGTGCCAGCAGGGGACGGAACTATGGCTACACCTTC,CASRGRNYGYTF
TRBJ2-1,TRBV30,TRBD2,NA,TGTGCCTGGGCTATTCTAGCGGGGGGTCCCAATGAGCAGTTCTTC,CAWAILAGGPNEQFF
TRBJ2-7,TRBV2,NA,few,TGTGCCAGCAGTGAAGGCGGCCACTCCTACGAGCAGTACTTC,CASSEGGHSYEQYF
TRBJ2-1,TRBV2,NA,NA,TGTGCCAGCAGAGCGGGCAATGAGCAGTTCTTC,CASRAGNEQFF
TRBJ1-2,TRBV7-2,NA,NA,TGTGCCAGCAGCTTAGGTGGGGCACGAGGGGACTATGGCTACACCTTC,CASSLGGARGDYGYTF
TRBJ2-5,TRBV9,TRBD1,NA,TGTGCCAGCAGCGTAGTGGCAAACAGGGGGTTCGAGACCCAGTACTTC,CASSVVANRGFETQYF
TRBJ2-7,TRBV5-4,TRBD1,NA,TGTGCCAGCAGCTTATGGAACAGGGGATCCTCCTACGAGCAGTACTTC,CASSLWNRGSSYEQYF
TRBJ1-5,TRBV5-1,NA,few,TGCGCCAGCAGCTTCGAGCCAGGGTCTTGGCAGCCCCAGCATTTT,CASSFEPGSWQPQHF
TRBJ2-7,TRBV2,TRBD1,few,TGTGCCAGCAGTAGTGACAGGGGCTACGAGCAGTACTTC,CASSSDRGYEQYF
TRBJ2-5,TRBV19,TRBD2,NA,TGTGCCAGTAGAAGGCGGGGGGGCGCCGAGACCCAGTACTTC,CASRRRGGAETQYF
TRBJ1-2,TRBV30,NA,few,TGTGCCTGGAGTATGCTGCTTGGCTACACCTTC,CAWSMLLGYTF
TRBJ1-2,TRBV29-1,NA,NA,TGCAGCGTTGACGAGGGGAACTATGGCTACACCTTC,CSVDEGNYGYTF
TRBJ2-1,TRBV5-6,TRBD2,NA,TGTGCCAGCAGCTCGTTTACTAGCGGGGGGGCTTATGAGCAGTTCTTC,CASSSFTSGGAYEQFF
TRBJ1-5,TRBV30,TRBD1,NA,TGTGCCTGGAGTCAACAGGGGAGTCAGCCCCAGCATTTT,CAWSQQGSQPQHF
TRBJ1-6,TRBV11-1,NA,NA,TGTGCCAGCAGCTCCGACCGTAATTCACCCCTCCACTTT,CASSSDRNSPLHF
TRBJ1-5,TRBV15,NA,NA,TGTGCCACCAGCAGAGATCGAGGGGCCAGTCTCGATCAGCCCCAGCATTTT,CATSRDRGASLDQPQHF
TRBJ1-1,TRBV19,NA,NA,TGTGCCAGTAGTACCGACATGCAAAACACTGAAGCTTTCTTT,CASSTDMQNTEAFF
TRBJ1-2,TRBV7-2,NA,NA,TGTGCCAGCAGCTTGGCGGATAGAAACCCCTGGGATGGCTACACCTTC,CASSLADRNPWDGYTF
TRBJ2-5,TRBV9,TRBD2,NA,TGTGCCAGCAGCGTAGCTAGCGGGGGGCCCGAGACCCAGTACTTC,CASSVASGGPETQYF
TRBJ1-1,TRBV15,NA,NA,TGTGCCACCAGCAGACCGACAGGGAACACTGAAGCTTTCTTT,CATSRPTGNTEAFF
TRBJ2-6,TRBV5-1,TRBD1,few,TGCGCCAGCAGCTTGCAACCTACAGGGGCAGGGGCCAACGTCCTGACTTTC,CASSLQPTGAGANVLTF
TRBJ1-1,TRBV30,NA,NA,TGTGCCTGGAGTCTGGAATCCAGCTACACTGAAGCTTTCTTT,CAWSLESSYTEAFF